This TCR beta chain was found in a study of beta chain features in type 1 diabetes. Study background: Cells sorted and examined across all samples totaled over 95 million. Study-level findings and limits: TCRB CDR3 length was moderately but significantly reduced in all four CD4+ subsets of Type 1 diabetes patients.

There are 16 residues in the CDR3. CDR1 and CDR2 from the germline V gene are KGHSH and LQKENI. V lost 0 bases to trimming and J lost 8 bases; unmatched junction nucleotides: 9. In the case of this clone: Its cognate antigen is unknown.

The sequenced template was cDNA made from the entire isolated RNA. The repertoire was sequenced with immunoSEQ multiplex PCR; TCRdb's copy has only in-frame clones and lacks some. The sample gives 350,000 to 450,000 clones, roughly 12% of which show up once; 0.0085% to 0.012% is in the top ten. What was sequenced was naive CD4+ T cells from blood. This sequence joins TRBV18 and TRBJ1-2; TRBD1 agrees at 10 bases. The source is a woman aged 18-29 years with type 1 diabetes. The CDR3 protein is CASSPPIGTGEKGYTF. The CDR3, as DNA: TGTGCCAGCTCACCACCGATTGGGACAGGGGAGAAGGGCTACACCTTC.